The 20 T cell receptor beta chains below were found in one sample sequenced in a study of identical twins. Using its own MiXCR run on the 5' RACE reads, TCRdb lists one record per CDR3 protein. The sample has 300,000 to 350,000 distinct CDR3 sequences; around an eighth are singletons. These data were also reused for a study on yellow fever vaccine responses in identical twins.

The sample taken for sequencing was CD8+ T cells sorted from blood. The receptors derive from a woman aged 18-29 years in good health.

The J gene is TRBJ2-1, the V gene TRBV28; 11 bases fit TRBD2. Germline loops: CDR1 MDHEN, CDR2 SYDVKM. The CDR3 spans 15 residues. V trimming: 7 bases; J trimming: 5 bases; junction bases outside the gene matches: 7. The DNA of the CDR3 is TGTGCCAGCACTGCACTAGCGGGAGTCCACAATGAGCAGTTCTTC. As protein: CASTALAGVHNEQFF.

This clonotype was seen ten or more times. CDR3 in amino acids: CASSQRTGPNTGELFF. The CDR3 nucleotides are TGCGCCAGCAGCCAACGGACAGGTCCGAACACCGGGGAGCTGTTTTTT. The chain has TRBV4-1 and TRBJ2-2; 7 positions agree with TRBD1. This CDR3 contains 16 residues. J was trimmed by 0 bases and V by 2 bases; bases with no gene match: 3. The V gene's germline CDR1 is MGHRA and CDR2 YSYEKL.

V gene TRBV7-3 combines with J gene TRBJ2-1, with D maybe TRBD2 (6 bases). Germline V gives CDR1 SGHTA, CDR2 FQGTGA. Between the trimmed V and J ends, which lost 5 bases and 5 bases, there was a span of 10 bases. The CDR3 covers 13 residues. The CDR3 is CASSSGGNNEQFF. CDR3 coding DNA: TGTGCCAGCAGCAGTGGGGGGAACAATGAGCAGTTCTTC.

This clonotype was counted between two and nine times. The chain uses TRBV11-2 and TRBJ2-3; D possibly corresponds to TRBD2 (6 bases). The length of the CDR3 is 17 residues. V dropped 2 bases and J dropped 0 bases, with 15 bases sitting between them. From germline, CDR1 is SGHAT and CDR2 FQNNGV. CDR3 residues: CASSLSLDGGSTDTQYF. DNA for the CDR3: TGTGCCAGCAGCTTATCCCTGGACGGGGGTAGCACAGATACGCAGTATTTT.

There are a few counts of this clonotype. This chain uses TRBV2 with TRBJ1-6, with TRBD1 matching 10 bases. Looked up from germline, CDR1 is SNHLY and CDR2 is FYNNEI. The CDR3 sequence is 14 residues long. V shed 8 bases and J 9 bases; nucleotides not matched to a gene: 7. CDR3 protein: CASEGGTGVSPLHF. The CDR3, as DNA: TGTGCCAGCGAAGGAGGGACAGGGGTTTCACCCCTCCACTTT.

In its sample, this clonotype was seen a few times. J is TRBJ1-1 and V is TRBV7-6; TRBD1 is a possible D gene (5 bases). With 5 bases removed from V and 3 bases from J, the gap between germline ends came to 16 bases. There are 15 residues in the CDR3. Looked up from germline, CDR1 is SGHVS and CDR2 is FNYEAQ. DNA of the CDR3: TGTGCCAGCAGCCCGGGGGAGGCGAGGGACACTGAAGCTTTCTTT. This encodes CASSPGEARDTEAFF.

This sequence joins TRBV6-1 and TRBJ1-1; no reliable D call. The CDR3 extends over 16 amino acids. Germline loops: CDR1 MNHNS, CDR2 SASEGT. Trimming shortened V by 1 base and J by 4 bases, and 16 bases separated the two germline ends. CDR3 loop: CASSEGGGYLGTEAFF. CDR3 sequence (DNA): TGTGCCAGCAGTGAAGGAGGCGGCTATTTGGGCACTGAAGCTTTCTTT.

This clonotype has a count of ten or more. This chain connects TRBV7-3 to TRBJ2-5; no clear D. Germline-derived CDR1 and CDR2 are SGHTA and FQGTGA. The CDR3 has 17 residues. V gave up 1 base and J gave up 1 base, with 16 bases separating them. CDR3 amino acids: CASSLNRSIGSQETQYF. CDR3 coding DNA: TGTGCCAGCAGCTTAAATCGGTCTATAGGCAGCCAAGAGACCCAGTACTTC.

The rearrangement links TRBV6-2 or TRBV6-3 to TRBJ2-3, with D unclear. The CDR3 has 17 residues. Germline V gene data show CDR1 as MNHEY and CDR2 as SVGEGT. Between the trimmed V and J ends, which lost 8 bases and 2 bases, there was a span of 23 bases. As DNA, the CDR3 is TGTGCCAGCTGTTGTTGGTCGGGTCCGATCTCCACAGATACGCAGTATTTT. Its translation is CASCCWSGPISTDTQYF.

The V and J genes are TRBV7-2 and TRBJ2-1; D is undetermined. Germline V CDR1 and CDR2: SGHTA, FQGNSA. V was cut by 5 bases and J by 4 bases, with 15 bases left in between. This CDR3 contains 15 residues. In nucleotides, the CDR3 is TGTGCCAGCAGCCCGTTGAAGCACCAATACAATGAGCAGTTCTTC. This gives the protein CASSPLKHQYNEQFF.

This clonotype was observed a few times. This rearrangement joins TRBV20-1 to TRBJ1-1, with TRBD1 identical over 10 bases. V lost 5 bases to trimming and J lost 11 bases; unmatched junction nucleotides: 11. The CDR3 is made up of 13 amino acids. Germline V gene lookup returns CDR1 DFQATT and CDR2 SNEGSKA (reference sequence). The CDR3 sequence: CSASTGTGVTAFF. The CDR3 DNA reads TGCAGTGCTTCAACCGGGACAGGGGTTACGGCTTTCTTT.

This clonotype was counted between two and nine times. The chain is built from TRBV6-5 and TRBJ1-1; D is ambiguous. V was pared by 2 bases and J by 4 bases, with 11 bases between. The CDR3 totals 14 residues. Germline V gene data show CDR1 as MNHEY and CDR2 as SVGAGI. The CDR3 coding sequence is TGTGCCAGCAGTTACACCCTGGGCGGCACTGAAGCTTTCTTT. This gives the protein CASSYTLGGTEAFF.

This clonotype was found many times. The rearrangement uses TRBV13 and TRBJ2-3; D is undetermined. Germline CDR1 reads PRHDT; CDR2 reads FYEKMQ (reference sequence). Trimming pared 5 bases from V and 6 bases from J, leaving 9 bases between. This CDR3 is built from 12 residues. The DNA of the CDR3 is TGTGCCAGCAGCCAAGATAGGGATACGCAGTATTTT. This translates into CASSQDRDTQYF.

This clonotype has more than one count but fewer than ten. The chain carries TRBV4-1 and TRBJ2-7; 9 bases agree with TRBD1. J lost 2 bases, V lost 3 bases, and 5 bases had no gene match. The CDR3 sequence is 15 residues long. Germline V gene data show CDR1 as MGHRA and CDR2 as YSYEKL. As DNA, the CDR3 is TGCGCCAGCAGCCAGCTACAGGGGGCTACCTACGAGCAGTACTTC. Encoded protein: CASSQLQGATYEQYF.

This chain links TRBV20-1 with TRBJ2-1, with D uncertain. The ends were cut back, 5 bases at V and 6 bases at J, with 17 bases in the middle. The CDR3 runs to 14 residues. Germline values: CDR1 DFQATT, CDR2 SNEGSKA (reference sequence). The CDR3 region is CSAQEIRVFNEQFF. The CDR3 DNA reads TGCAGTGCTCAAGAAATACGGGTTTTCAATGAGCAGTTCTTC.

The CDR3 sequence: CASSAPVPLGNEQFF. The CDR3 DNA follows: TGTGCCAGCAGCGCCCCAGTTCCTCTTGGCAATGAGCAGTTCTTC. The J gene is TRBJ2-1, the V gene TRBV7-9, with no clear D. Germline V lookup: CDR1 SEHNR, CDR2 FQNEAQ (reference sequence). The germline V and J ends were trimmed by 5 bases and 6 bases, with 17 bases remaining between them. This CDR3 contains 15 residues.

This clonotype was seen a few times. V is TRBV29-1 and J is TRBJ2-1; tentatively, D is TRBD2 (9 bases). CDR1 is SQVTM, CDR2 ANQGSEA, per germline. The CDR3 is made up of 19 amino acids. V was trimmed by 5 bases and J by 2 bases, leaving 28 bases between them. The CDR3 region is CSVSPPGDSGGQAYNEQFF. DNA for the CDR3: TGCAGCGTTAGTCCACCTGGGGATAGCGGGGGACAGGCCTACAATGAGCAGTTCTTC.

At least ten counts were recorded for this clonotype. This chain connects TRBV7-8 to TRBJ2-3; unclear D gene. Germline CDR1 reads SGHVS; CDR2 reads FQNEAQ. The V and J ends lost 1 base and 3 bases respectively, with 8 bases between them. There are 14 residues in the CDR3. The CDR3: CASSLEADTDTQYF. The DNA of the CDR3 is TGTGCCAGCAGCTTAGAGGCAGATACAGATACGCAGTATTTT.

This clonotype was counted a few times. The chain links TRBV29-1 to TRBJ2-1; D unresolved. Germline V CDR1 and CDR2: SQVTM, ANQGSEA. The CDR3 spans 16 residues. Trimming pared 1 base from V and 0 bases from J, leaving 13 bases between. The CDR3 region has the DNA TGCAGCGTTGAAGGAGGCTCGCTCAGCTCCTACAATGAGCAGTTCTTC. It yields the protein CSVEGGSLSSYNEQFF.

The chain joins TRBV2 to TRBJ2-7; perhaps D is TRBD1 or TRBD2 (5 bases each). V lost 10 bases to trimming and J lost 2 bases, with 12 bases between them. The CDR3 has 12 residues. Germline CDR1 reads SNHLY; CDR2 reads FYNNEI. CDR3 loop: CATRDGAYEQYF. DNA of the CDR3: TGTGCCACTCGGGACGGAGCCTACGAGCAGTACTTC.